This section outlines one T cell receptor (beta chain) sequence together with its context. What it binds is not known. The data originate from a study of long-term antiretroviral therapy in people with HIV. The study's findings and limits: HIV repertoires spanned narrower CDR3 length ranges than controls. No data were available on ART adherence, viral resistance or therapy changes.

Investigators performed immunoSEQ version v3.0 at survey level. Each sample aimed for about 35,000-50,000 sequenced T-cell genomes. Sequencing used immunoSEQ multiplex PCR; TCRdb keeps in-frame clones, though not all of them. This sample carries under 40,000 clones, 70% to 90% of them seen once, and the ten largest clones take approximately 4.9%. Treatment of all HIV participants took place in the United States. Trimming took 1 base from V and 4 from J, leaving 9 bases between them. The CDR3 consists of 14 residues. CDR1 is SGHKS, CDR2 YYEKEE, per germline (reference sequence). The chain employs TRBV5-5 and TRBJ1-5; D gene uncertain. This TCR derives from a woman aged 25 to 39 with HIV. The material sequenced was unsorted PBMCs, taken just over 2.7 years before starting antiretroviral therapy. The CDR3 protein is CASSLTSVNQPQHF. The CDR3 DNA is TGTGCCAGCAGCTTGACGAGCGTAAATCAGCCCCAGCATTTT.